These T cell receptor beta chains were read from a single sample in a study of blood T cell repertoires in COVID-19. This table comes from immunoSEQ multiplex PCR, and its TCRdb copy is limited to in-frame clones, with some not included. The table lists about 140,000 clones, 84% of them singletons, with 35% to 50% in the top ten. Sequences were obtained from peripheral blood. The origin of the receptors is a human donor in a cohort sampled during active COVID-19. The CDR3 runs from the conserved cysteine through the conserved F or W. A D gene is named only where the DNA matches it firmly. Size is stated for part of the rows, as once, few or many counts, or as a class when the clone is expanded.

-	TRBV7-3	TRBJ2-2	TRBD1	TGTGCCAGCAGCACGCCGACAGGGGCGAACACCGGGGAGCTGTTTTTT	CASSTPTGANTGELFF
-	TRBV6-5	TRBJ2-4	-	TGTGCCAGCAGTTGGAGGGAGAACATTCAGTACTTC	CASSWRENIQYF
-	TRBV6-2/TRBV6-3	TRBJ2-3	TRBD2	TGTGCCAGCAGTTATGGGGGGGTTAGCACAGATACGCAGTATTTT	CASSYGGVSTDTQYF
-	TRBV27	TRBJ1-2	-	TGTGCCAGCAGTTTAAAAGGGGCTCCACGCACCACGGGCGGCTACACCTTC	CASSLKGAPRTTGGYTF
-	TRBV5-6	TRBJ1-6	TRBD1	TGTGCCAGCAGCCCTGGACAGGGGTTCTATAATTCACCCCTCCACTTT	CASSPGQGFYNSPLHF
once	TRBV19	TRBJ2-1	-	TGTGCCAGTAGTATGCAGCGGACAGTCAATGAGCAGTTCTTC	CASSMQRTVNEQFF
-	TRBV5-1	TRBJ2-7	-	TGCGCCAGCAGATGGTCGGGAAACTACGAGCAGTACTTC	CASRWSGNYEQYF
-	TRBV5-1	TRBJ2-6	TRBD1	TGCGCCAGCAGCCCTACTACAGGGGCGGGGGCCAACGTCCTGACTTTC	CASSPTTGAGANVLTF
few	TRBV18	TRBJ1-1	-	TGTGCCAGCTCACGGCGGGACCGTAGGACTGAAGCTTTCTTT	CASSRRDRRTEAFF
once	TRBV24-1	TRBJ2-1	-	TGTGCCACCAGTGGTTCGACTACAGCTTACAATGAGCAGTTCTTC	CATSGSTTAYNEQFF
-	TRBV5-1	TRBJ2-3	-	TGCGCCAGCAGCTGGCAGGGGAGGGGAGCAGATACGCAGTATTTT	CASSWQGRGADTQYF
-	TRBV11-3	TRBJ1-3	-	TGTGCCAGCAGCTTAGGTGCCGAACTAAACACCATATATTTT	CASSLGAELNTIYF
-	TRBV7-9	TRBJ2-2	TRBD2	TGTGCCAGCAGCCCCTTCGCGACTAGCGGGAGAGGCGGGGAGCTGTTTTTT	CASSPFATSGRGGELFF
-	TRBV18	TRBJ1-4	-	TGTGCCAGCTCACCTCTGGCAGGCCACGCAACTAATGAAAAACTGTTTTTT	CASSPLAGHATNEKLFF
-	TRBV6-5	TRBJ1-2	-	TGTGCCAGCAGTTACTCACTCGAACATGGCTACACCTTC	CASSYSLEHGYTF
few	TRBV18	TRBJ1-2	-	TGTGCCAGCTCGCTCGACGACACCTATGGCTACACCTTC	CASSLDDTYGYTF
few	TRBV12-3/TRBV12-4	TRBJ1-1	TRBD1	TGTGCCAGCAGCACTAGGACAGGGCCTGAAGCTTTCTTT	CASSTRTGPEAFF
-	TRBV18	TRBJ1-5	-	TGTGCCAGCTCCGACCGGGCAGGGGCAGGTCAGCCCCAGCATTTT	CASSDRAGAGQPQHF
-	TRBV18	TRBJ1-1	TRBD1	TGTGCCAGCTCACCCGGGACAGGGGGCGATGCTTTCTTT	CASSPGTGGDAFF
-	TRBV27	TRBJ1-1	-	TGTGCCAGCAGTTTATACAGCATGAACACTGAAGCTTTCTTT	CASSLYSMNTEAFF
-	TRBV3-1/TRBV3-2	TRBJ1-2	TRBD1	TGTGCCAGCAGCCAGTCCCGGGACAGGGGGTTCTGGGGCTACACCTTC	CASSQSRDRGFWGYTF
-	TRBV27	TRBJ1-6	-	TGTGCCAGCAGTTCCTTCGACAGGAGAAGCTTGGCCCTCCACTTT	CASSSFDRRSLALHF
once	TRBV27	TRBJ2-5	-	TGTGCCAGCACGGCCCGAGGGACCCAGTACTTC	CASTARGTQYF
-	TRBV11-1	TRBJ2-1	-	TGTGCCAGCAGCCCACCCGGGAATGCTAAGTACAATGAGCAGTTCTTC	CASSPPGNAKYNEQFF
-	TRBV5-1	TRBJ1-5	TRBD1	TGCGCCAGCAGCGAGACAGGGATCGGTCGGCAGCCCCAGCATTTT	CASSETGIGRQPQHF
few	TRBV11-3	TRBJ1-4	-	TGTGCCAGCAGCTTAGATCGGAATGAAAAACTGTTTTTT	CASSLDRNEKLFF
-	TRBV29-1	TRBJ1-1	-	TGCATCGTTGGGGCCGGGGGACCGGGAACTGAAGCTTTCTTT	CIVGAGGPGTEAFF
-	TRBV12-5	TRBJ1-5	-	TGTGCTAGTGGGGGAGATAGGCCCCAGCATTTT	CASGGDRPQHF